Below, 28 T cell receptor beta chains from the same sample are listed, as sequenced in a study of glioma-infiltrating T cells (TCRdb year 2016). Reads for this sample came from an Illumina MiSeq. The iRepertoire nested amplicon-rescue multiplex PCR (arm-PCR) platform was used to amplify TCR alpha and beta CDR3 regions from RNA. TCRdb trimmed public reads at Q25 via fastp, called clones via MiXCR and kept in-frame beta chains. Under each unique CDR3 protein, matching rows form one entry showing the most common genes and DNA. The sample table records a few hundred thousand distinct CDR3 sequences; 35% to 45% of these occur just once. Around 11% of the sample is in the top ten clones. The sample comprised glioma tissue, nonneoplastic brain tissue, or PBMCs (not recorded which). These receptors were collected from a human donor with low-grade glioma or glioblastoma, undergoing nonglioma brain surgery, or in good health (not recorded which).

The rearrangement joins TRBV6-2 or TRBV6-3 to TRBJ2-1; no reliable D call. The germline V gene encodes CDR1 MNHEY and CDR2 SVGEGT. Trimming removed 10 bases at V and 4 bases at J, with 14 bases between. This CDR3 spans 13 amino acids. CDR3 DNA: TGTGCCACCCAGTCGTTCCTTTACAATGAGCAGTTCTTC. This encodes CATQSFLYNEQFF.

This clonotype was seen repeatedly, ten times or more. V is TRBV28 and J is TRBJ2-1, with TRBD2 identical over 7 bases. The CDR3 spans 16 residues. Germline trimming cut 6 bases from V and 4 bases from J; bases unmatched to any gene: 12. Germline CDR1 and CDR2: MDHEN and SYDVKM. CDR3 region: CASSPPGGRVYNEQFF. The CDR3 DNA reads TGTGCCAGCAGCCCCCCTGGCGGGAGAGTGTACAATGAGCAGTTCTTC.

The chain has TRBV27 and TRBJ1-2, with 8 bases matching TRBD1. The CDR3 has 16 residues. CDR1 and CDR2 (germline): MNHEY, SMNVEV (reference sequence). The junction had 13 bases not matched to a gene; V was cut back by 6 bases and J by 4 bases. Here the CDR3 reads CASSVDGQGSSYGYTF. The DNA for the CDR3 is TGTGCCAGCAGCGTAGACGGACAGGGATCGTCCTATGGCTACACCTTC.

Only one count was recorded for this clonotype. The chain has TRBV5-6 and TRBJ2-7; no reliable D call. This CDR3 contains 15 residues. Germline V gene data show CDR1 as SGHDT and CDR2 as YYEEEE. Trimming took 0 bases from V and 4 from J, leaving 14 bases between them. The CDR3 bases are TGTGCCAGCAGCTTGGAGGCATACTCCTCATACGAGCAGTACTTC. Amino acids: CASSLEAYSSYEQYF.

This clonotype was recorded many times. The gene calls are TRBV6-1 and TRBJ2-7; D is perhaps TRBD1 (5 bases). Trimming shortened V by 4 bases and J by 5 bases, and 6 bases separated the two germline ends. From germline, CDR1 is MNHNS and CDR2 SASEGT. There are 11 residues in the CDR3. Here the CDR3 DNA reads TGTGCCAGCAGTGGACAGAACGAGCAGTACTTC. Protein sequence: CASSGQNEQYF.

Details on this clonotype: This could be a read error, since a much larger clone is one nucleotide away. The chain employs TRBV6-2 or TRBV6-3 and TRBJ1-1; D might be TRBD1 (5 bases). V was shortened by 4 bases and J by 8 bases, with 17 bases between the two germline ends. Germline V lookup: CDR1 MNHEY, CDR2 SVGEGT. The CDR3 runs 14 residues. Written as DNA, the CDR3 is TGTGCCAGCAGTTGCTGGATACCCGGGGGGGAAGCTTTCTTT. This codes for CASSCWIPGGEAFF.

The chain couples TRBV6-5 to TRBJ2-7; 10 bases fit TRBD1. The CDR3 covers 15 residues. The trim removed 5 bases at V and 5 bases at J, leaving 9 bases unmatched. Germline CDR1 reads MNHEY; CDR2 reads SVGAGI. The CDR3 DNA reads TGTGCCAGCAGTGGACGACAGGGGGCAATCAACGAGCAGTACTTC. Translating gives CASSGRQGAINEQYF.

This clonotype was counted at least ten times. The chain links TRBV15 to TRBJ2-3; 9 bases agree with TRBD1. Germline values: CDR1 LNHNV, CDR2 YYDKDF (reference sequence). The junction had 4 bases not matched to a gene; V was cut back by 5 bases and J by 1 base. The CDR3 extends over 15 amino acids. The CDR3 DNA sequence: TGTGCCACCAGCCCACAGGGGGCCGGCACAGATACGCAGTATTTT. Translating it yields CATSPQGAGTDTQYF.

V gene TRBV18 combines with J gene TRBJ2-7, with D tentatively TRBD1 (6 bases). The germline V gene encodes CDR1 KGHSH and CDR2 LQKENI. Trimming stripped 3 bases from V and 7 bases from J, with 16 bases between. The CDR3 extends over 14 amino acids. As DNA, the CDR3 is TGTGCCAGCTCACCCGGGACGTCCCAGGGGGAGCAGTACTTC. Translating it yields CASSPGTSQGEQYF.

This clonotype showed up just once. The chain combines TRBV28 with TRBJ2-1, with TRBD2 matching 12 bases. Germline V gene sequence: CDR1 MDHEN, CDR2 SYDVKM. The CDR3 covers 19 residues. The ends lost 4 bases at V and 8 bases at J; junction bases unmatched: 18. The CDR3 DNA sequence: TGTGCCAGCAGTTCCCACCAAACACCGACTAGCGGGAGAGGCTATGAGCAGTTCTTC. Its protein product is CASSSHQTPTSGRGYEQFF.

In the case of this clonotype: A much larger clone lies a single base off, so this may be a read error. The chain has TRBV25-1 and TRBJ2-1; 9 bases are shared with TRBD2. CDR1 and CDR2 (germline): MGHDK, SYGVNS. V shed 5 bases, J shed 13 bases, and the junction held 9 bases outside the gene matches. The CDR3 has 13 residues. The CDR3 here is CASSLAGFVDQFF. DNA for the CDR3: TGTGCCAGCAGTCTAGCGGGATTTGTAGACCAGTTCTTC.

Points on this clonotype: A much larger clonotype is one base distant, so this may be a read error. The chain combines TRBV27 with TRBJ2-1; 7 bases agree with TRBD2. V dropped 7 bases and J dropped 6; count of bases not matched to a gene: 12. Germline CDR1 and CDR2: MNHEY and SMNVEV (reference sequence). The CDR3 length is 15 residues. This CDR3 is CASTRLPSGLNEQFF. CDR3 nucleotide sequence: TGTGCCAGCACTCGGTTGCCTAGCGGCCTCAATGAGCAGTTCTTC.

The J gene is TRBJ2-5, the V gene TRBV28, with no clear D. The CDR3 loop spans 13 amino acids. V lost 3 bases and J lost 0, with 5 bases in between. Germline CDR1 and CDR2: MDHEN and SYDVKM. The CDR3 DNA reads TGTGCCAGCAGTTTCGGACACCAAGAGACCCAGTACTTC. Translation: CASSFGHQETQYF. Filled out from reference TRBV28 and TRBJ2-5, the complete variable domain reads DVKVTQSSRYLVKRTGEKVFLECVQDMDHENMFWYRQDPGLGLRLIYFSYDVKMKEKGDIPEGYSVSREKKERFSLILESASTNQTSMYLCASSFGHQETQYFGPGTRLLVL.

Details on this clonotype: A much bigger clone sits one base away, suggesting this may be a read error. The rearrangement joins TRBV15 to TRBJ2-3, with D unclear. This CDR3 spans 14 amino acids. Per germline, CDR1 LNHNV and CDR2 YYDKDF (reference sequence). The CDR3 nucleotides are TGTGCCACCAGCATCCGGGCCGGCACAGATAGGCAGTATTTT. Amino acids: CATSIRAGTDRQYF.

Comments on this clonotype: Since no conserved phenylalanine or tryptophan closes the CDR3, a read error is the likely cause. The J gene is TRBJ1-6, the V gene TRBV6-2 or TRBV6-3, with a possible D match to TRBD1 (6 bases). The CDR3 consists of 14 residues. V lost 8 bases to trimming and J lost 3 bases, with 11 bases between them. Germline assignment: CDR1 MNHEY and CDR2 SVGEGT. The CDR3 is CASGWTDYNSPLHL. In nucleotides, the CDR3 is TGTGCCAGCGGATGGACAGACTATAATTCACCCCTCCACCTT.

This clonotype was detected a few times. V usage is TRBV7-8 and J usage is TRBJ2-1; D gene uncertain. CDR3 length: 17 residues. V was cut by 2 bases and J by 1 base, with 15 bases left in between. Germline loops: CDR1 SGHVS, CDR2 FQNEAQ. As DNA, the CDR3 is TGTGCCAGCAGCTTATATAGGACGGGTATATCCTACAATGAGCAGTTCTTC. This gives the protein CASSLYRTGISYNEQFF.

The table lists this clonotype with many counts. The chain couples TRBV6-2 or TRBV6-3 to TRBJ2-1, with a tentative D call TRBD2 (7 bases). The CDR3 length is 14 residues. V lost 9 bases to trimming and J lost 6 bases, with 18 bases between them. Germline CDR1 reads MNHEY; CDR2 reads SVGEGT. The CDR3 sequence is CARRGPSAGNEQFF. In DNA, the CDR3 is TGTGCCAGGCGGGGGCCCTCCGCGGGCAATGAGCAGTTCTTC.

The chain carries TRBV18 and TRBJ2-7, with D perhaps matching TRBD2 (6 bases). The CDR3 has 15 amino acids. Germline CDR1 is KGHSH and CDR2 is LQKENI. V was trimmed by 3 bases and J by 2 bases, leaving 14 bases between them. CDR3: CASSPDPGGTYEQYF. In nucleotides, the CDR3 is TGTGCCAGCTCACCGGATCCTGGGGGGACCTACGAGCAGTACTTC.

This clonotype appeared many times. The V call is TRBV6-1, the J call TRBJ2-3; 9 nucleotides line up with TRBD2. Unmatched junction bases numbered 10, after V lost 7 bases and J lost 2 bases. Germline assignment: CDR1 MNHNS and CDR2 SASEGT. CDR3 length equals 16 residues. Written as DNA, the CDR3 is TGTGCCAGCATGATCACCTTAGCGGGAGTCACAGATACGCAGTATTTT. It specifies CASMITLAGVTDTQYF.

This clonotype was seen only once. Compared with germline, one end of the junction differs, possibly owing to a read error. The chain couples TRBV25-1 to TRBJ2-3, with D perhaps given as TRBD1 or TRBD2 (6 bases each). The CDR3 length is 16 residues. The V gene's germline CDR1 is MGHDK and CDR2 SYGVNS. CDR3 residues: CASSEYIRGGTDTHYF. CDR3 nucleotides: TGTGCCAGCAGTGAATACATCAGGGGAGGCACAGATACGCATTATTTT.

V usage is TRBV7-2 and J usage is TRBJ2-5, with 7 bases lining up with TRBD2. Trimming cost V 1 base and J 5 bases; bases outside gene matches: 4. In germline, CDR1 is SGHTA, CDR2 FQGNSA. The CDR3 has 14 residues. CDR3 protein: CASSLGGSWETQYF. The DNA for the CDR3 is TGTGCCAGCAGCTTAGGCGGGAGTTGGGAGACCCAGTACTTC.

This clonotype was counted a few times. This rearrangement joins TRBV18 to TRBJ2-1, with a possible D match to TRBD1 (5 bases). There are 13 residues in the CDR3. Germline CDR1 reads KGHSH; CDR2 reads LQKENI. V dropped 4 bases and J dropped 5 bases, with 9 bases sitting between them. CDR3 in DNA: TGTGCCAGCTCACTGGGGCCGGACAATGAGCAGTTCTTC. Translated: CASSLGPDNEQFF.

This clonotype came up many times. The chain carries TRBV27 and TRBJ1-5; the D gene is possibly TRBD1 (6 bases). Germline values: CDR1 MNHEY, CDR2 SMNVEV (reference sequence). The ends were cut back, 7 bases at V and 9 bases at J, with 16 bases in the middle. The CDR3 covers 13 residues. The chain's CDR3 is CASMEGVGSPQHF. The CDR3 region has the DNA TGTGCCAGCATGGAGGGGGTAGGGTCGCCCCAGCATTTT.

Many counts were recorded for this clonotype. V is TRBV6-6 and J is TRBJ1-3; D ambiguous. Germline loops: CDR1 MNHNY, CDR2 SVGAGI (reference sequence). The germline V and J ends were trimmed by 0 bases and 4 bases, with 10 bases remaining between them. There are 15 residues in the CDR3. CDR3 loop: CASSYSSYSGNTIYF. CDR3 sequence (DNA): TGTGCCAGCAGTTACTCGAGTTACAGCGGAAACACCATATATTTT.

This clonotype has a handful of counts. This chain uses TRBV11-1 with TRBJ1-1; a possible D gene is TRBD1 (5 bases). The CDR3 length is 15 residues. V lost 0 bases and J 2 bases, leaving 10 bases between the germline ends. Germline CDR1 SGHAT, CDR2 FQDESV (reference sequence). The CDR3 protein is CASSLAGRHNTEAFF. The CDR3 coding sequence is TGTGCCAGCAGCTTAGCGGGACGCCATAACACTGAAGCTTTCTTT.

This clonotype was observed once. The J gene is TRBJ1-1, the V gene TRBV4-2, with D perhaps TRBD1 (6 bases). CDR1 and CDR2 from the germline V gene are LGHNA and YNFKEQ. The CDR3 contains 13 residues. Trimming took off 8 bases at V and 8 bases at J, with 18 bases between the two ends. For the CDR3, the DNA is TGTGCCAGCTGCTTAAAGGGGGTCGTCGAAGCTTTCTTT. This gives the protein CASCLKGVVEAFF.

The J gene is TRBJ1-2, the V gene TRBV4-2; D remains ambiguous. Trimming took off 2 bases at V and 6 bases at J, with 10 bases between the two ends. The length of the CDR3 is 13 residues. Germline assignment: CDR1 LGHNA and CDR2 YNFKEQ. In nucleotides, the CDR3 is TGTGCCAGCAGCCAATCCGGGCGGGATGGCTACACCTTC. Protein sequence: CASSQSGRDGYTF.

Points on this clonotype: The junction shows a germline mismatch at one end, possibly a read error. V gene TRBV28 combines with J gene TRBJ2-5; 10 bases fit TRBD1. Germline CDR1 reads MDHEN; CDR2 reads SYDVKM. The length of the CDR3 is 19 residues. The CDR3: CASSLLRLTGTGVGETEYF. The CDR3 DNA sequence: TGTGCCAGCAGTTTATTGAGACTCACCGGGACAGGGGTTGGAGAGACCGAGTACTTC.